The clone carrying this T cell receptor beta chain was counted between two and nine times. The source of the sample is a study of T cell responses to AZD1222 COVID-19 vaccine. Pooling was applied to second doses at about 4 or about 12 weeks. Repertoires were generated with immunoSEQ multiplex PCR, while TCRdb's copy carries only in-frame clones and drops some. The sample has about 100,000 clones, roughly 90% seen once. From germline, CDR1 is LGHNA and CDR2 YSLEER. CDR3 length: 16 amino acids. Losses at the gene ends were 4 bases for V and 1 base for J; bases not matched to a gene: 3. The chain recombines TRBV4-3 with TRBJ2-2; 10 bases are a match to TRBD2. This clonotype was sampled from an adult who received the AZD1222 COVID-19 vaccine. Sequencing was performed on peripheral blood, taken 28 days after the second AZD1222 dose. The CDR3 region has the DNA TGCGCCAGCAGCCTTCGGACTAGCGGGAACACCGGGGAGCTGTTTTTT. Its protein is CASSLRTSGNTGELFF.